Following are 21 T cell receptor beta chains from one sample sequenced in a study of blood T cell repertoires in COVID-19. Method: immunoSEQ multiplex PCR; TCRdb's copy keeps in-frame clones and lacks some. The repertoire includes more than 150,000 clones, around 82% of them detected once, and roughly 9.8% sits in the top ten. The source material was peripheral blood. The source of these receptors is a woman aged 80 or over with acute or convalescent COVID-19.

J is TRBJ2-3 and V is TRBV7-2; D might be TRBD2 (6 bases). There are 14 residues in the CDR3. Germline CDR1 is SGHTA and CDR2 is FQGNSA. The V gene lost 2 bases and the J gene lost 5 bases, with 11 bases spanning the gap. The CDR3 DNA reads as TGTGCCAGCAGCTTACGACCCGGGGGAGATACGCAGTATTTT. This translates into CASSLRPGGDTQYF.

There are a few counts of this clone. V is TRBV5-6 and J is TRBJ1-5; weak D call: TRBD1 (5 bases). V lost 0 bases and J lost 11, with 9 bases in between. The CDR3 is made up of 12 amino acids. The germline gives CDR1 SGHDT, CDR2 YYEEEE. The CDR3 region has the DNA TGTGCCAGCAGCTTGGGTGGGGGGACCCAGCATTTT. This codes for CASSLGGGTQHF.

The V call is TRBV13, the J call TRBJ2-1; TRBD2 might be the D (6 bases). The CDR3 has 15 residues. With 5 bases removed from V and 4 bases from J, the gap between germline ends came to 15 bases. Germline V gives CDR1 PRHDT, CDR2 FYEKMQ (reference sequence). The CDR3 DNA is TGTGCCAGCAGCGCCCGTCCGGAGGGATACAATGAGCAGTTCTTC. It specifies CASSARPEGYNEQFF.

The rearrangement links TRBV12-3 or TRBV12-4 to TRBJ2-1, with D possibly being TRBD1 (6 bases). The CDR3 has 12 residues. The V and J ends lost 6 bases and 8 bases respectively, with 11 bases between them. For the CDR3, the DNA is TGTGCCAGCAGACCACAGGGCGATGAGCAGTTCTTC. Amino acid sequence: CASRPQGDEQFF.

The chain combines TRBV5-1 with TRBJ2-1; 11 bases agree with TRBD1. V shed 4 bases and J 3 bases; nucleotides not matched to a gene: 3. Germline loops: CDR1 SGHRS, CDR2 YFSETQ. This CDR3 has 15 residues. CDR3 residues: CASSRTGGGYNEQFF. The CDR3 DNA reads TGCGCCAGCAGCAGGACAGGGGGCGGCTACAATGAGCAGTTCTTC.

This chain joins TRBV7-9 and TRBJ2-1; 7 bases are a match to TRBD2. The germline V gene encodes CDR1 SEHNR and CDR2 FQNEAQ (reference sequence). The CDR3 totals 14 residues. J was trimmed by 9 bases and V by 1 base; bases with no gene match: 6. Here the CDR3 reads CASSLVSGVGEQFF. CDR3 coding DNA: TGTGCCAGCAGCTTAGTCAGCGGGGTCGGTGAGCAGTTCTTC.

The CDR3 sequence: CASSVGGGNTGELFF. CDR3 sequence (DNA): TGTGCCAGCAGCGTAGGTGGCGGGAACACCGGGGAGCTGTTTTTT. This chain joins TRBV9 and TRBJ2-2; D not resolved. V lost 0 bases, J lost 1 base, and 7 bases lay in between. Germline V gene sequence: CDR1 SGDLS, CDR2 YYNGEE. The length of the CDR3 is 15 residues.

The CDR3 sequence: CASKRTPTNEKLFF. Here the CDR3 DNA reads TGTGCCAGTAAGAGGACACCAACTAATGAAAAACTGTTTTTT. V and J are TRBV19 and TRBJ1-4, with a weak D call TRBD1 (5 bases). The CDR3 length is 14 residues. Germline V gives CDR1 LNHDA, CDR2 SQIVND (reference sequence). V dropped 7 bases and J dropped 0 bases, with 9 bases sitting between them.

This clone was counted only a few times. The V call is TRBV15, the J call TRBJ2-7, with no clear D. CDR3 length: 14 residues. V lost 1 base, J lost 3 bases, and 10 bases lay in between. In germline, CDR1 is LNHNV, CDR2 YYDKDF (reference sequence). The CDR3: CATSRGRQVYEQYF. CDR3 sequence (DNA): TGTGCCACCAGCAGAGGACGACAAGTCTACGAGCAGTACTTC.

CDR3: CASSPGIAGVQETQYF. Here the CDR3 DNA reads TGTGCCAGCTCACCCGGGATAGCGGGAGTACAAGAGACCCAGTACTTC. The V call is TRBV18, the J call TRBJ2-5; 9 bases match TRBD2. V was clipped by 3 bases and J by 2 bases; unmatched bases: 7. The CDR3 length is 16 residues. Germline V CDR1 and CDR2: KGHSH, LQKENI.

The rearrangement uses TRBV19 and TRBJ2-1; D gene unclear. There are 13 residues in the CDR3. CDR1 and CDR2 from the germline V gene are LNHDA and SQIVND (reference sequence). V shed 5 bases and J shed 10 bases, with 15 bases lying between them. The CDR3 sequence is CASSVLTPREQFF. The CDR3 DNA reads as TGTGCCAGTAGTGTTCTGACTCCCCGGGAGCAGTTCTTC.

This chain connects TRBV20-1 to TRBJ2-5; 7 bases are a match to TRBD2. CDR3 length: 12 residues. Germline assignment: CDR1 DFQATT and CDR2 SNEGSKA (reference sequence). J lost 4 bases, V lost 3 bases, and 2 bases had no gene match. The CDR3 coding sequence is TGCAGTGCTAGTCCGGGGGGAGAGACCCAGTACTTC. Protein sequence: CSASPGGETQYF.

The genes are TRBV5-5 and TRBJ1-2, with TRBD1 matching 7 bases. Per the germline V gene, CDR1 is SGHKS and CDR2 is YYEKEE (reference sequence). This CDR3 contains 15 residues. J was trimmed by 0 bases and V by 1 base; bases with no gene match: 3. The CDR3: CASSLRGQPNYGYTF. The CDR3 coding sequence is TGTGCCAGCAGCTTGAGGGGACAGCCTAACTATGGCTACACCTTC.

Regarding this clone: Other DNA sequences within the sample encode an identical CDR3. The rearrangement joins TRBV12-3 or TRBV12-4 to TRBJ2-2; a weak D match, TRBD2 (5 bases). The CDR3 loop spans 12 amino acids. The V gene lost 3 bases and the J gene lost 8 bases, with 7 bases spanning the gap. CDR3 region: CASSFGVGELFF. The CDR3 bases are TGTGCCAGCAGTTTCGGGGTGGGGGAGCTGTTTTTT.

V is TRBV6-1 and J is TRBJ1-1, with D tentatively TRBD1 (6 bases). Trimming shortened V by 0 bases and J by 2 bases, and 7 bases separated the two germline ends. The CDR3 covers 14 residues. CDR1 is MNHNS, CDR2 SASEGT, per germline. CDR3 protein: CASSEAGANTEAFF. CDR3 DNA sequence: TGTGCCAGCAGTGAAGCGGGGGCTAACACTGAAGCTTTCTTT.

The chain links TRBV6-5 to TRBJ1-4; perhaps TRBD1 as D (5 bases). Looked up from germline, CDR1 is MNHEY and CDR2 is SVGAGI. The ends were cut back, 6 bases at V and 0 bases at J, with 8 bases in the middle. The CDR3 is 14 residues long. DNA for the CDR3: TGTGCCAGCAGGGAGGGGCCAACTAATGAAAAACTGTTTTTT. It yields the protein CASREGPTNEKLFF.

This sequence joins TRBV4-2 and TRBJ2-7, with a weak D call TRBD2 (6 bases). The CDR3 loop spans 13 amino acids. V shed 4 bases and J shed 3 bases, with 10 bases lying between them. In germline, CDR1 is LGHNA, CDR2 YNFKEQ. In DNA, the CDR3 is TGTGCCAGCAGCCCGGGACTGAGCTACGAGCAGTACTTC. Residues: CASSPGLSYEQYF.

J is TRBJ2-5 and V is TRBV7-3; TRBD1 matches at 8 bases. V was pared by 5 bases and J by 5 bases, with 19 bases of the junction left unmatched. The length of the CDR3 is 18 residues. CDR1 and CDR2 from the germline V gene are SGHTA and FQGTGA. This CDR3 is CASSPTGTGSFRRETQYF. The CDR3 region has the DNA TGTGCCAGCAGCCCCACCGGGACAGGTTCTTTCCGGAGGGAGACCCAGTACTTC.

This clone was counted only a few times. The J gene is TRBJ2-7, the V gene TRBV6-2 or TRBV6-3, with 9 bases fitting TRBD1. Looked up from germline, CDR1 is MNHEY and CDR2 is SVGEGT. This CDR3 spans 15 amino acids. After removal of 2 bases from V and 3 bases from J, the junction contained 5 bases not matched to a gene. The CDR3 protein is CASSYGDRAIYEQYF. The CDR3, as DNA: TGTGCCAGCAGTTACGGGGACAGGGCTATCTACGAGCAGTACTTC.

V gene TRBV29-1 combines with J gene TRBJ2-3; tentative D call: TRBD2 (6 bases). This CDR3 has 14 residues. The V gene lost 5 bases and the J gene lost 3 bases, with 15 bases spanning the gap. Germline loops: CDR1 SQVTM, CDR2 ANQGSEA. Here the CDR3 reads CSVLTNSGTDTQYF. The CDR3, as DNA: TGCAGCGTTTTAACTAATAGCGGAACAGATACGCAGTATTTT.

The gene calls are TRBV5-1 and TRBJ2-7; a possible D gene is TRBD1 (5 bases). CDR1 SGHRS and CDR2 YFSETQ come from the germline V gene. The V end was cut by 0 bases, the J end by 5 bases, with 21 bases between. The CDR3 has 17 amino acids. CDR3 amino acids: CASSLGVLRQITNEQYF. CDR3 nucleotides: TGCGCCAGCAGCTTGGGAGTTTTGAGACAGATTACCAACGAGCAGTACTTC.